This paragraph reports one T cell receptor (beta chain). These data are taken from a study of blood T cell repertoires in COVID-19. The overall study: Donors in the United States, Italy and Spain gave samples during acute or convalescent COVID-19. Sources were T cells, B-cell-depleted T cells, or PBMCs; the material itself was cDNA or gDNA.

The CDR3 sequence is 16 residues long. Per the germline V gene, CDR1 is SGHDN and CDR2 is FVKESK. The V and J ends lost 3 bases and 5 bases, in that order; junction bases with no gene match: 9. In the original analysis: Quantification of nucleated cells was approximated via reference gene primer amplification. TCRdb keeps only in-frame clones here, not all; method: immunoSEQ multiplex PCR. That table furnishes V, J and clone size, whereas the DNA furnished D and trimming. Seen here are approximately 110,000 clones, 85% to 90% observed once, and the top ten hold about 1.1%. This sequence originates from a human donor in a cohort sampled during active COVID-19. The rearrangement links TRBV14 to TRBJ2-2; 7 nucleotides match TRBD2. Sequencing was done on a sample of peripheral blood. CDR3 coding DNA: TGTGCCAGCAGCCATCGGTTCGGCGGGAGTACCGGGGAGCTGTTTTTT. It is translated as CASSHRFGGSTGELFF.